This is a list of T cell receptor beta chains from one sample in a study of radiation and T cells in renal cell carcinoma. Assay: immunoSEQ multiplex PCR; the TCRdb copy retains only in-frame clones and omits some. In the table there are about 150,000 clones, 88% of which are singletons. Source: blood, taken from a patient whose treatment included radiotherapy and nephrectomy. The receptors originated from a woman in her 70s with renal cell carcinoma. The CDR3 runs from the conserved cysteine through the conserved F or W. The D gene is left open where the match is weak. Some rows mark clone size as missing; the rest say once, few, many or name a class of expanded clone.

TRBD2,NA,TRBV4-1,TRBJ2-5,TGCGCCAGCAGCCCCCTAGCGGGGGGTCAAGAGACCCAGTACTTC,CASSPLAGGQETQYF
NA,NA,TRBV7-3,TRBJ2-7,TGTGCCAGCAGCCTAACTCGGACAGTCTCCTACGAGCAGTACTTC,CASSLTRTVSYEQYF
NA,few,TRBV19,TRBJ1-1,TGTGCCAGTAGCGGGATGAACACTGAAGCTTTCTTT,CASSGMNTEAFF
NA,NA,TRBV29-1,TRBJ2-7,TGCAGCGTTGGCGTCACATCCTACGAGCAGTACTTC,CSVGVTSYEQYF
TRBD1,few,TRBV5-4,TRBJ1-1,TGTGCCAGCAGCCCGGGACAGGGGAACACTGAAGCTTTCTTT,CASSPGQGNTEAFF
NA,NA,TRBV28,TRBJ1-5,TGTGCCAGCAGTCCCACAGGGAAGGGCAATCAGCCCCAGCATTTT,CASSPTGKGNQPQHF
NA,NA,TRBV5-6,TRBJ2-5,TGTGCCAGCAGCTTGGGGGATCTATTGGAGACCCAGTACTTC,CASSLGDLLETQYF
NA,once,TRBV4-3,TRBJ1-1,TGCGCCAGCAGCCAGGCTTCGGGACGAGACATGGGGGCTTTCTTT,CASSQASGRDMGAFF
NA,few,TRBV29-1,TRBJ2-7,TGCAGCGTTGAAGATCAGGGGTCCGAGCAGTACTTC,CSVEDQGSEQYF
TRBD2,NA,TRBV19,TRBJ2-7,TGTGCCAGTAGTCCTGGACTAGCGGGAGCCTACGAGCAGTACTTC,CASSPGLAGAYEQYF
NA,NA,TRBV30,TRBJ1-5,TGTGCCTGGAGTGTTGGTGTTAGCAATCAGCCCCAGCATTTT,CAWSVGVSNQPQHF
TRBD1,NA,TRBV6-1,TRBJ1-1,TGTGCCAGTACCCTACAGGGGGCCATGAACACTGAAGCTTTCTTT,CASTLQGAMNTEAFF
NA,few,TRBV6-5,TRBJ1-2,TGTGCCAGCAGCGGCGGACAGCCCGCTCACTATGGCTACACCTTC,CASSGGQPAHYGYTF
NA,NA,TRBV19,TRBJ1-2,TGTGCCAGTAGTATTTGGGGAAACTATGGCTACACCTTC,CASSIWGNYGYTF
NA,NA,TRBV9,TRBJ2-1,TGTGCCAGCAGCGTAGAACTACAGTACAATGAGCAGTTCTTC,CASSVELQYNEQFF
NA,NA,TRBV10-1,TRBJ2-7,TGCGCCAGCAGTGAAGTAGCCCGGCCCTACGAGCAGTACTTC,CASSEVARPYEQYF
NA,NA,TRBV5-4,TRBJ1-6,TGTGCCAGCAGCCCCGGGTCTCTTTATTCACCCCTCCACTTT,CASSPGSLYSPLHF
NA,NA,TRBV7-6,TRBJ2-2,TGTGCCAGCAGCCCCCCAGTCCAGACCGGGGAGCTGTTTTTT,CASSPPVQTGELFF
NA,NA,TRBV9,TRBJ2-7,TGTGCCACCTCCCGTGGGGCTCGGTCCTACGAGCAGTACTTC,CATSRGARSYEQYF
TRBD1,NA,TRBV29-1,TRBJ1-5,TGCAGCGTTGGCGGGACAGGGGGGTATCAGCCCCAGCATTTT,CSVGGTGGYQPQHF
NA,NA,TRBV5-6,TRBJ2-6,TGTGCCAGCGTTCTGAGCCTCACTGGGGCCAACGTCCTGACTTTC,CASVLSLTGANVLTF
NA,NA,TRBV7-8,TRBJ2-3,TGTGCCAGCAGCCTCGGGACTCAGAGCACAGATACGCAGTATTTT,CASSLGTQSTDTQYF
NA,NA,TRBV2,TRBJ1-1,TGTGCCAGCATTAAAAGGGCAGGGGACACTGAAGCTTTCTTT,CASIKRAGDTEAFF
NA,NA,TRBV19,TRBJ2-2,TGTGCCAGTACCCACCCCTGGGGCGACGGGGAGCTGTTTTTT,CASTHPWGDGELFF
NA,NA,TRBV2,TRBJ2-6,TGTGCCAGCCGGACGGGCTCTGGGGCCAACGTCCTGACTTTC,CASRTGSGANVLTF
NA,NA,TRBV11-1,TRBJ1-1,TGTGCCAGCAGCTTAGCGCTTGAGGGGAACACTGAAGCTTTCTTT,CASSLALEGNTEAFF
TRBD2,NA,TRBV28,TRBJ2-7,TGTGCCAGCAGTCAGACTAGCGGGGTTTCCTACGAGCAGTACTTC,CASSQTSGVSYEQYF
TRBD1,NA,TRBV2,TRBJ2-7,TGTGCCAGCAGTGAACGGACAGGGAGTAACGAGCAGTACTTC,CASSERTGSNEQYF
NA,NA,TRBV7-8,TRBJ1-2,TGTGCCAGCAGCACCCTAGGGGGGAAGGGTGGCTACACCTTC,CASSTLGGKGGYTF